This T cell receptor (beta chain) was retrieved from a study of blood T cell repertoires in COVID-19. About the research overall: T cells, B-cell-depleted T cells, or PBMCs supplied cDNA or gDNA.

Germline assignment: CDR1 WSHSY and CDR2 SAAADI. V lost 8 bases, J lost 6 bases, and 19 bases lay in between. CDR3 length equals 15 residues. This clone was seen only once. Produced via immunoSEQ multiplex PCR; TCRdb's table is partial and in-frame only. Counted here are fewer than 75,000 clones, around 83% occurring once; the ten biggest clones make up 5.5% to 7%. The chain combines TRBV10-2 with TRBJ1-4; D call uncertain. The origin of this receptor is a man in his forties or fifties with active COVID-19. What was sequenced was peripheral blood. The CDR3 DNA reads as TGCGCCAGCCGGAATGCGGGATCGGGAGATGAAAAACTGTTTTTT. It is translated as CASRNAGSGDEKLFF.